This entry features one TCR beta chain sequence. Its antigen remains unknown. Germline V lookup: CDR1 SGHRS, CDR2 YFSETQ. J gave up 4 bases and V 6 bases, and 6 bases lay outside the gene matches. This CDR3 is built from 14 residues. A 5'RACE reaction primed in the constant segment made cDNA libraries of TCR alpha and TCR beta, and these carried sample barcodes and UMIs. TCRdb itself ran the 5' RACE reads through MiXCR, one entry per CDR3 protein. The sample has about 470,000 distinct CDR3 sequences, about 23% seen once; the top ten hold approximately 13%. This entry is derived from a study of T-cell memory formation after mild COVID-19. Study in general: TCR clusters were mostly confined to one donor each. The study's findings and limits: A subset of responding clones appeared in pre-infection memory, suggesting cross-reactive memory joined. Second-wave clones that peaked on day 37 lacked confirmed SARS-CoV-2 specificity.

Sequenced sample: PBMCs or a T cell subset sorted from them (not recorded which). J is TRBJ2-2 and V is TRBV5-1; TRBD1 matches at 7 bases. The clonotype comes from an adult woman who had mild COVID-19 (a few samples of this study predate the infection). Cell type and time point are not known. The CDR3 is CASNQGVGTGELFF. CDR3 coding DNA: TGCGCCAGCAACCAGGGGGTTGGCACCGGGGAGCTGTTTTTT.